One sample yielded the 14 T cell receptor beta chains listed below, sequenced in a study of monozygotic twins with inflammatory bowel disease. One entry per CDR3 protein, without DNA, is what TCRdb gives after re-calling the 5' RACE reads. The sample features around 400,000 distinct CDR3 sequences, with around 2.3% in its top ten. Sequencing was performed on blood. The source of these receptors is a human donor with ulcerative colitis or Crohn's disease, or a healthy co-twin of an affected twin (not recorded which).

The rearrangement links TRBV6-1 to TRBJ1-1; TCRdb's assignment of TRBD1 cannot be checked, as there is no DNA. The CDR3 totals 13 residues. Germline V gene data show CDR1 as MNHNS and CDR2 as SASEGT. The chain's CDR3 is CASSESGPAGAFF.

V usage is TRBV12-3 or TRBV12-4 and J usage is TRBJ1-1; with no DNA, the TCRdb D assignment of TRBD1 cannot be verified. The CDR3 totals 16 residues. The CDR3 reads CASSFIPGTGDTEAFF.

The chain is built from TRBV12-3 or TRBV12-4 and TRBJ1-2; TCRdb gives TRBD1 as the D gene, but with no DNA this cannot be confirmed. This CDR3 spans 13 amino acids. CDR3 amino acids: CASSAQGPYGYTF.

The chain is built from TRBV5-6 and TRBJ2-5. From germline, CDR1 is SGHDT and CDR2 YYEEEE. The CDR3 contains 13 residues. The CDR3 here is CASSLLQEETQYF.

The chain is built from TRBV21-1 and TRBJ1-1. TRBV21-1 is assigned pseudogene status. This CDR3 contains 11 residues. CDR3 sequence: CASSKVVEAFF.

This chain connects TRBV7-2 to TRBJ1-3; TCRdb's D call of TRBD1 is untestable without DNA. Germline CDR1 is SGHTA and CDR2 is FQGNSA. CDR3 length equals 16 residues. The CDR3 here is CASSFGQASSGNTIYF.

The chain couples TRBV6-2 or TRBV6-3 to TRBJ2-7. The CDR3 is made up of 15 amino acids. Germline V gene data show CDR1 as MNHEY and CDR2 as SVGEGT. The CDR3 reads CASSLAGWANNEQYF.

The rearrangement links TRBV29-1 to TRBJ2-2; TCRdb calls TRBD2, which cannot be checked without DNA. The germline V gene encodes CDR1 SQVTM and CDR2 ANQGSEA. CDR3 length: 13 amino acids. The CDR3 loop is CSASGSNTGELFF.

This rearrangement joins TRBV28 to TRBJ1-3. Germline V gene sequence: CDR1 MDHEN, CDR2 SYDVKM. The CDR3 length is 15 residues. The CDR3 region is CASSYVLTSGNTIYF.

The V gene is TRBV14, the J gene TRBJ2-3; TCRdb outputs TRBD2, but without DNA this stays unchecked. Per the germline V gene, CDR1 is SGHDN and CDR2 is FVKESK. The CDR3 covers 17 residues. CDR3 region: CASSQIKTSGSADTQYF.

The chain joins TRBV20-1 to TRBJ2-1; the TCRdb D gene call, TRBD2, has no DNA to confirm it. This CDR3 contains 14 residues. Per the germline V gene, CDR1 is DFQATT and CDR2 is SNEGSKA (reference sequence). This CDR3 is CSARKGLAVNEQFF.

The J gene is TRBJ1-2, the V gene TRBV3-1; the D call of TRBD1 rests on TCRdb alone, since no DNA is present to check it. Looked up from germline, CDR1 is LGHDT and CDR2 is YNNKEL (reference sequence). The CDR3 runs 14 residues. Here the CDR3 reads CASSQGQGATGYTF.

This chain joins TRBV10-3 and TRBJ1-1; the TCRdb D gene call, TRBD1, has no DNA to confirm it. CDR3 length: 12 residues. The germline CDR1 and CDR2 sequences are ENHRY and SYGVKD. The CDR3 sequence: CAARDTATEAFF.

The rearrangement uses TRBV5-1 and TRBJ1-2; the TCRdb call, TRBD1, lacks DNA for checking. Germline lookup yields CDR1 SGHRS and CDR2 YFSETQ. This CDR3 is built from 14 residues. CDR3 sequence reads: CASSPPDGAYGYTF. The full variable domain, its missing parts supplied by reference TRBV5-1 and TRBJ1-2, is KAGVTQTPRYLIKTRGQQVTLSCSPISGHRSVSWYQQTPGQGLQFLFEYFSETQRNKGNFPGRFSGRQFSNSRSEMNVSTLELGDSALYLCASSPPDGAYGYTFGSGTRLTVV.